These 9 T cell receptor beta chains were all obtained from the same sample, sequenced in a study of T cells after yellow fever vaccination (dated by TCRdb to the late 2010s). Interpreted using the paper, the treatment or condition label stands for: live attenuated yellow fever vaccine strain. Library preparation employed 5' RACE. Sequencing used an Illumina HiSeq 2500. The raw public data were reprocessed by TCRdb itself: fastp quality trimming at Q25, MiXCR clonotype calling, in-frame beta chains only. Entries are consolidated by CDR3 protein sequence, retaining the most common genes and DNA. This sample gives hundreds of thousands of distinct CDR3 sequences in total; approximately 9% of them show up just once. The ten largest clones capture more than 15% of the sample. The sequencing used PBMCs, collected on the day of the first yellow fever vaccination. These receptors were collected from a man between 18 and 35 years old who received the YFV17D yellow fever vaccine.

This clonotype was counted between two and nine times. V usage is TRBV7-8 and J usage is TRBJ1-2; TRBD1 is a possible D gene (5 bases). Deletions cut 0 bases from V and 4 bases from J, with 15 bases between. Looked up from germline, CDR1 is SGHVS and CDR2 is FQNEAQ. This CDR3 is 16 amino acids long. CDR3 sequence reads: CASSLARGQGSYGYTF. The CDR3 DNA follows: TGTGCCAGCAGCTTAGCGCGCGGGCAGGGCAGCTATGGCTACACCTTC.

This clonotype occurred a few times. V is TRBV5-4 and J is TRBJ2-3; either TRBD1 or TRBD2 may supply D (5 bases each). CDR3 length equals 15 residues. Looked up from germline, CDR1 is SGHNT and CDR2 is YYREEE (reference sequence). Trimming pared 5 bases from V and 8 bases from J, leaving 21 bases between. This chain's CDR3 is CASRRSGTLPGTQYF. The CDR3 DNA follows: TGTGCCAGCAGACGTTCCGGGACCCTTCCCGGTACGCAGTATTTT.

This clonotype came up a few times. The CDR3 spells CSATMGGAASAEAFF. CDR3 DNA: TGCAGTGCAACCATGGGGGGCGCCGCTTCGGCTGAAGCTTTCTTT. The chain carries TRBV20-1 and TRBJ1-1; tentatively, D is TRBD1 (6 bases). The V end was cut by 6 bases, the J end by 6 bases, with 23 bases between. Germline CDR1 DFQATT, CDR2 SNEGSKA (reference sequence). This CDR3 spans 15 amino acids.

The chain has TRBV14 and TRBJ1-2, with no clear D. Trimming shortened V by 4 bases and J by 0 bases, and 9 bases separated the two germline ends. The germline V gene encodes CDR1 SGHDN and CDR2 FVKESK. The CDR3 sequence is 14 residues long. CDR3 bases: TGTGCCAGCAGCCCCACCTCTACTAACTATGGCTACACCTTC. Protein sequence: CASSPTSTNYGYTF.

This clonotype was counted many times. This chain uses TRBV18 with TRBJ2-1; 9 bases match TRBD2. The CDR3 runs 16 residues. Trimming at V came to 4 bases and at J to 4 bases, leaving 8 bases not matched to a gene. The germline CDR1 and CDR2 sequences are KGHSH and LQKENI. CDR3 nucleotide sequence: TGTGCCAGCTCACTTTTAGCGGGGGTGTATTACAATGAGCAGTTCTTC. Translated, it gives CASSLLAGVYYNEQFF. Complete variable domain (other parts from reference TRBV18 and TRBJ2-1): NAGVMQNPRHLVRRRGQEARLRCSPMKGHSHVYWYRQLPEEGLKFMVYLQKENIIDESGMPKERFSAEFPKEGPSILRIQQVVRGDSAAYFCASSLLAGVYYNEQFFGPGTRLTVL.

This clonotype was found a few times. V gene TRBV7-2 combines with J gene TRBJ2-7; D gene ambiguous. The CDR3 covers 17 residues. Germline V lookup: CDR1 SGHTA, CDR2 FQGNSA. Trimming stripped 3 bases from V and 2 bases from J, with 20 bases between. This chain's CDR3 is CASSFSSPGSFAYEQYF. CDR3 coding DNA: TGTGCCAGCAGCTTCTCTTCCCCTGGTTCGTTCGCCTACGAGCAGTACTTC.

A few counts support this clonotype. The chain combines TRBV7-2 with TRBJ2-7; 9 bases align to TRBD1. Germline trimming cut 5 bases from V and 7 bases from J; bases unmatched to any gene: 9. Germline V CDR1 and CDR2: SGHTA, FQGNSA. The CDR3 spans 14 residues. The CDR3 DNA reads TGTGCCAGCAGCCCGGACAGGGGAGTGGTGGAGCAGTACTTC. Protein: CASSPDRGVVEQYF. Filled out from reference TRBV7-2 and TRBJ2-7, the complete variable domain reads GAGVSQSPSNKVTEKGKDVELRCDPISGHTALYWYRQSLGQGLEFLIYFQGNSAPDKSGLPSDRFSAERTGGSVSTLTIQRTQQEDSAVYLCASSPDRGVVEQYFGPGTRLTVT.

In its sample, this clonotype was seen many times. CDR3 amino acids: CASSLDRAGELFF. The DNA for the CDR3 is TGTGCCAGCAGCTTAGACAGGGCCGGGGAGCTGTTTTTT. The V call is TRBV7-3, the J call TRBJ2-2, with 7 nucleotides matching TRBD1. The CDR3 contains 13 residues. Germline V CDR1 and CDR2: SGHTA, FQGTGA. V trimming: 2 bases; J trimming: 6 bases; junction bases outside the gene matches: 0.

This clonotype was seen repeatedly, ten times or more. The CDR3 here is CASSLEGGAYNEQFF. The CDR3 DNA reads as TGTGCCAGCAGCTTAGAAGGGGGGGCCTACAATGAGCAGTTCTTC. The rearrangement uses TRBV7-2 and TRBJ2-1; D is perhaps TRBD2 (7 bases). CDR3 length: 15 residues. Trimming left V 1 base short and J 2 bases short, with 9 bases between. The germline gives CDR1 SGHTA, CDR2 FQGNSA.